This paragraph reports one TCR beta chain. The antigen remains unidentified. This specimen comes from a study of metastatic and nonmetastatic thyroid tumors. For the study at large: It was across blood and tumor or nodule tissue from malignant and benign thyroid patients that repertoires were compared. Study-level findings and limits: It was reported that TCR beta diversity was significantly higher in malignant thyroid tumors than benign nodules, in blood and tumor.

Original data processing: To classify distant metastasis in papillary thyroid cancer, a model was built from CDR3 differences across clinicopathological groups. TCRdb ran MiXCR on the PCR reads. For this entry, the V and J calls and clone size follow TCRdb and not the study's own pipeline. The data show about 85,000 clones, with around 9.2% seen just once and around 8.8% held by the top ten. There were no patients who had received any treatment before thyroid surgery. The sample comprised blood. The sequence was obtained from a female donor with papillary thyroid cancer or a benign thyroid nodule (not recorded which). Some clones in this sample may be carry-over from other donors' samples.

The DNA of the CDR3 is TGTGCCTGGAGCCCCGGGACAGGGAACTACGAGCAGTACTTC. Translating it yields CAWSPGTGNYEQYF. V usage is TRBV30 and J usage is TRBJ2-7; 9 nucleotides agree with TRBD1. Germline lookup yields CDR1 GTSNPN and CDR2 SVGIG (reference sequence). Losses at the gene ends were 3 bases for V and 3 bases for J; bases not matched to a gene: 6. This CDR3 spans 14 amino acids.